The 30 T cell receptor beta chains below all came from one sample that was sequenced in a study of CD8+ T cells in alopecia areata. Following extraction, RNA underwent reverse transcription to cDNA, which served as the sequencing template. Sequencing was performed with immunoSEQ multiplex PCR; in TCRdb, only in-frame clones are kept and a portion is missing. This sample carries about 150,000 clones, 85% to 90% of them seen once, and the ten largest clones take less than 15%. Sequenced material: CD8+ T cells sorted from blood, taken at week 0. These receptors originate from a human donor with alopecia areata.

This sequence joins TRBV13 and TRBJ1-1; weak D call: TRBD1 (6 bases). CDR3 length equals 15 residues. CDR1 is PRHDT, CDR2 FYEKMQ, per germline (reference sequence). V lost 3 bases, J lost 0 bases, and 11 bases lay in between. CDR3 sequence: CASSFRDTVNTEAFF. CDR3 bases: TGTGCCAGCAGCTTCAGGGACACCGTGAACACTGAAGCTTTCTTT. Drawing the rest from reference TRBV13 and TRBJ1-1, the complete variable domain is AAGVIQSPRHLIKEKRETATLKCYPIPRHDTVYWYQQGPGQDPQFLISFYEKMQSDKGSIPDRFSAQQFSDYHSELNMSSLELGDSALYFCASSFRDTVNTEAFFGQGTRLTVV.

V and J are TRBV11-1 and TRBJ1-1; 10 positions match TRBD1. CDR1 and CDR2 from the germline V gene are SGHAT and FQDESV (reference sequence). V dropped 5 bases and J dropped 7; count of bases not matched to a gene: 13. The CDR3 has 16 amino acids. CDR3 protein: CASSPRPGQGEGEAFF. For the CDR3, the DNA is TGTGCCAGCAGCCCGAGGCCCGGACAGGGGGAGGGTGAAGCTTTCTTT. Full variable domain (rest looked up from reference TRBV11-1 and TRBJ1-1): EAEVAQSPRYKITEKSQAVAFWCDPISGHATLYWYRQILGQGPELLVQFQDESVVDDSQLPKDRFSAERLKGVDSTLKIQPAELGDSAMYLCASSPRPGQGEGEAFFGQGTRLTVV.

The chain couples TRBV27 to TRBJ2-1; maybe TRBD2 (5 bases). CDR3 length: 13 residues. Germline CDR1 MNHEY, CDR2 SMNVEV (reference sequence). V shed 8 bases and J shed 1 base, with 9 bases lying between them. This CDR3 reads CASGLGSYNEQFF. The CDR3 DNA reads as TGTGCCAGCGGACTGGGATCCTACAATGAGCAGTTCTTC.

This chain uses TRBV7-6 with TRBJ2-3, with a weak D call TRBD1 (5 bases). V was pared by 6 bases and J by 4 bases, with 14 bases between. The CDR3 spans 14 residues. Germline CDR1 and CDR2: SGHVS and FNYEAQ. The CDR3 nucleotides read TGTGCCAGCAGGAGAGAAAGGGGCGCAGATACGCAGTATTTT. Its protein product is CASRRERGADTQYF.

This clone was detected only once. V gene TRBV29-1 combines with J gene TRBJ2-3; D possibly matches TRBD1 or TRBD2 (5 bases each). This CDR3 contains 15 residues. Germline CDR1 is SQVTM and CDR2 is ANQGSEA. The V end was cut by 4 bases, the J end by 2 bases, with 16 bases between. DNA of the CDR3: TGCAGCGTTGCCACTCCCGAGGGGTACACAGATACGCAGTATTTT. Residues: CSVATPEGYTDTQYF.

The chain has TRBV30 and TRBJ2-5; D unclear. The germline V gene encodes CDR1 GTSNPN and CDR2 SVGIG (reference sequence). The length of the CDR3 is 13 residues. The V end lost 1 base, the J end lost 0 bases, and 6 bases lay between the germline ends. The CDR3 sequence: CAWSALYQETQYF. The CDR3 DNA follows: TGTGCCTGGAGTGCTCTGTACCAAGAGACCCAGTACTTC. The full variable domain, with the rest looked up from reference TRBV30 and TRBJ2-5, is SQTIHQWPATLVQPVGSPLSLECTVEGTSNPNLYWYRQAAGRGLQLLFYSVGIGQISSEVPQNLSASRPQDRQFILSSKKLLLSDSGFYLCAWSALYQETQYFGPGTRLLVL.

J is TRBJ2-5 and V is TRBV29-1; 7 bases fit TRBD1. The DNA end is a closer match to TRBJ2-7, so the J assignment may be wrong. Germline V gives CDR1 SQVTM, CDR2 ANQGSEA. This CDR3 contains 11 residues. CDR3: CSGINRGEQYF. In DNA form, the CDR3 reads TGCAGCGGGATAAACAGGGGCGAGCAGTACTTC.

In its sample, this clone was seen once. The CDR3 reads CASMSWEWTGELFF. The DNA of the CDR3 is TGTGCCAGCATGAGCTGGGAATGGACCGGGGAGCTGTTTTTT. The chain joins TRBV6-1 to TRBJ2-2; D not resolved. V was pared by 7 bases and J by 5 bases, with 14 bases between. The V gene's germline CDR1 is MNHNS and CDR2 SASEGT. The CDR3 runs 14 residues.

The chain employs TRBV2 and TRBJ2-1; D is perhaps TRBD2 (5 bases). Trimming removed 4 bases at V and 0 bases at J, with 10 bases between. The CDR3 is made up of 15 amino acids. CDR1 and CDR2 (germline): SNHLY, FYNNEI. Here the CDR3 DNA reads TGTGCCAGCAGTGCGATTAGCGACTCCTACAATGAGCAGTTCTTC. This gives the protein CASSAISDSYNEQFF.

This chain joins TRBV6-1 and TRBJ2-3; the D gene is possibly TRBD1 (5 bases). The CDR3 is 12 residues long. In germline, CDR1 is MNHNS, CDR2 SASEGT. V was cut by 7 bases and J by 4 bases, with 9 bases left in between. The CDR3 is CASNRWPDTQYF. The CDR3 nucleotides read TGTGCCAGCAACAGGTGGCCAGATACGCAGTATTTT.

The genes are TRBV6-5 and TRBJ1-2, with D uncertain. Between the trimmed V and J ends, which lost 3 bases and 4 bases, there was a span of 15 bases. This CDR3 is built from 15 residues. Germline V CDR1 and CDR2: MNHEY, SVGAGI. CDR3 amino acids: CASSYADDFLYGYTF. CDR3 bases: TGTGCCAGCAGTTATGCCGATGACTTTCTCTATGGCTACACCTTC.

Only one count was recorded for this clone. The V call is TRBV27, the J call TRBJ1-1; D is undetermined. The CDR3 is 14 residues long. V lost 3 bases and J lost 0, with 8 bases in between. Germline CDR1 reads MNHEY; CDR2 reads SMNVEV (reference sequence). For the CDR3, the DNA is TGTGCCAGCAGTTTGATGATGATGAACACTGAAGCTTTCTTT. Translation gives CASSLMMMNTEAFF.

The chain has TRBV4-1 and TRBJ2-7, with D possibly being TRBD2 (5 bases). The V end lost 1 base, the J end lost 7 bases, and 14 bases lay between the germline ends. The CDR3 is made up of 14 amino acids. CDR1 is MGHRA and CDR2 is YSYEKL in the germline V gene. The CDR3 region is CASSQVPGTGEQYF. For the CDR3, the DNA is TGCGCCAGCAGCCAAGTGCCGGGAACGGGGGAGCAGTACTTC.

The J gene is TRBJ2-2, the V gene TRBV4-1; D possibly corresponds to TRBD2 (5 bases). The CDR3 spans 13 residues. With 6 bases removed from V and 2 bases from J, the gap between germline ends came to 7 bases. The germline CDR1 and CDR2 sequences are MGHRA and YSYEKL. In DNA form, the CDR3 reads TGCGCCAGCAGGGCTAGCAACACCGGGGAGCTGTTTTTT. The encoded protein is CASRASNTGELFF.

This clone was detected once. In DNA form, the CDR3 reads TGTGCCTGGAGTTCAACAGGGTCCGGGGAGCTGTTTTTT. Translated: CAWSSTGSGELFF. This rearrangement joins TRBV30 to TRBJ2-2; D may be TRBD1 (6 bases). Germline-derived CDR1 and CDR2 are GTSNPN and SVGIG (reference sequence). V lost 2 bases and J lost 6, with 10 bases in between. The CDR3 extends over 13 amino acids.

V gene TRBV7-6 combines with J gene TRBJ2-7; D remains ambiguous. The CDR3 is 14 amino acids. Germline CDR1 SGHVS, CDR2 FNYEAQ. Trimming removed 5 bases at V and 0 bases at J, with 11 bases between. The CDR3 loop reads CASSPPDGSYEQYF. The CDR3 DNA is TGTGCCAGCAGCCCCCCGGACGGCTCCTACGAGCAGTACTTC.

The chain's CDR3 is CASSQVELLPQEQFF. In DNA, the CDR3 is TGTGCCAGCAGCCAGGTCGAACTCCTACCTCAAGAGCAGTTCTTC. The chain employs TRBV4-2 and TRBJ2-1; D uncertain. Germline-derived CDR1 and CDR2 are LGHNA and YNFKEQ. Trimming removed 3 bases from V and 10 bases from J, with 19 bases in between. The CDR3 loop spans 15 amino acids.

The CDR3 coding sequence is TGCGCCAGCAGTGAATTATACTACAATGAGCAGTTCTTC. It encodes CASSELYYNEQFF. The rearrangement joins TRBV10-2 to TRBJ2-1; D unclear. Germline assignment: CDR1 WSHSY and CDR2 SAAADI. The CDR3 length is 13 residues. The V and J ends lost 3 bases and 3 bases respectively, with 6 bases between them.

This chain joins TRBV5-1 and TRBJ2-1; possible D gene TRBD2, 7 bases. V lost 0 bases and J lost 7, with 17 bases in between. The CDR3 sequence is 16 residues long. The germline CDR1 and CDR2 sequences are SGHRS and YFSETQ. The CDR3 DNA reads as TGCGCCAGCAGCTTGGGGGAAGGCGGGGGCCGTAATGAGCAGTTCTTC. It codes for CASSLGEGGGRNEQFF.

The chain combines TRBV13 with TRBJ2-7; D uncertain. Germline values: CDR1 PRHDT, CDR2 FYEKMQ (reference sequence). This CDR3 has 13 residues. V dropped 4 bases and J dropped 0 bases, with 7 bases sitting between them. The CDR3, as DNA: TGTGCCAGCAGCTGGACGGACTCCTACGAGCAGTACTTC. It codes for CASSWTDSYEQYF.

The V call is TRBV7-9, the J call TRBJ1-1; TRBD1 matches 7 bases. Trimming removed 4 bases from V and 5 bases from J; junction bases left unmatched: 10. Germline CDR1 SEHNR, CDR2 FQNEAQ (reference sequence). This CDR3 is 15 amino acids long. CDR3 nucleotides: TGTGCCAGCAGCTCAACCAGGGGGGTTAGTACTGAAGCTTTCTTT. It encodes CASSSTRGVSTEAFF.

The chain carries TRBV5-6 and TRBJ1-1, with D unclear. V lost 2 bases and J lost 5, with 10 bases in between. CDR3 length equals 13 residues. The germline V gene encodes CDR1 SGHDT and CDR2 YYEEEE. CDR3 in amino acids: CASSFPSRTEAFF. The CDR3 region has the DNA TGTGCCAGCAGCTTTCCCTCCCGGACTGAAGCTTTCTTT.

The rearrangement joins TRBV11-2 to TRBJ2-1; perhaps TRBD2 as D (5 bases). Trimming cost V 5 bases and J 9 bases, with 17 bases left between them. The CDR3 spans 14 residues. The germline CDR1 and CDR2 sequences are SGHAT and FQNNGV. CDR3 sequence (DNA): TGTGCCAGCAGCCTTTTTGGGGTTCGGGGTGAGCAGTTCTTC. Amino acid sequence: CASSLFGVRGEQFF. Using reference TRBV11-2 and TRBJ2-1 for the parts outside the CDR3, the full variable domain is EAGVAQSPRYKIIEKRQSVAFWCNPISGHATLYWYQQILGQGPKLLIQFQNNGVVDDSQLPKDRFSAERLKGVDSTLKIQPAKLEDSAVYLCASSLFGVRGEQFFGPGTRLTVL.

This rearrangement joins TRBV5-6 to TRBJ2-1; D is possibly TRBD1 (8 bases). This CDR3 is 17 amino acids long. CDR1 is SGHDT and CDR2 is YYEEEE in the germline V gene. Trimming removed 3 bases at V and 0 bases at J, with 16 bases between. As DNA, the CDR3 is TGTGCCAGCAGCTGGGGGGGACAGGTGAGCTCCTACAATGAGCAGTTCTTC. It specifies CASSWGGQVSSYNEQFF.

This chain links TRBV30 with TRBJ2-7, with 12 bases that match TRBD1. Trimming cost V 1 base and J 7 bases; bases outside gene matches: 5. The CDR3 spans 14 residues. CDR1 is GTSNPN, CDR2 SVGIG, per germline (reference sequence). The CDR3 region has the DNA TGTGCCTGGAGTGGAGGGGACAGGGGGCTTGAGCAGTACTTC. Its translation: CAWSGGDRGLEQYF.

The chain has TRBV29-1 and TRBJ2-7; 11 nucleotides line up with TRBD1. This CDR3 has 13 residues. Germline values: CDR1 SQVTM, CDR2 ANQGSEA. Germline trimming cut 6 bases from V and 6 bases from J; bases unmatched to any gene: 7. The CDR3 DNA reads as TGCAGCGTGAATCCAGGACAGGGGGCCGAGCAGTACTTC. Protein sequence: CSVNPGQGAEQYF.

V is TRBV7-9 and J is TRBJ2-7; a weak D match, TRBD2 (6 bases). Trimming shortened V by 3 bases and J by 1 base, and 13 bases separated the two germline ends. CDR1 and CDR2 (germline): SEHNR, FQNEAQ (reference sequence). This CDR3 is 15 amino acids long. In DNA form, the CDR3 reads TGTGCCAGCAGCTTCCGGGACTCGACTTCCTACGAGCAGTACTTC. Its translation: CASSFRDSTSYEQYF. Combining the CDR3 with reference TRBV7-9 and TRBJ2-7 gives the whole variable domain DTGVSQNPRHKITKRGQNVTFRCDPISEHNRLYWYRQTLGQGPEFLTYFQNEAQLEKSRLLSDRFSAERPKGSFSTLEIQRTEQGDSAMYLCASSFRDSTSYEQYFGPGTRLTVT.

The genes are TRBV7-9 and TRBJ1-2; D call uncertain. CDR3 length: 15 amino acids. V was trimmed by 1 base and J by 3 bases, leaving 12 bases between them. Germline V gene sequence: CDR1 SEHNR, CDR2 FQNEAQ (reference sequence). This CDR3 is CASSLGQRRHYGYTF. CDR3 DNA sequence: TGTGCCAGCAGCTTAGGGCAGAGGCGTCACTATGGCTACACCTTC.

A remark on this clone: The same CDR3 can be traced to other DNA sequences in this sample. The J gene is TRBJ2-7, the V gene TRBV7-9; the D is unclear. The CDR3 has 11 amino acids. The germline gives CDR1 SEHNR, CDR2 FQNEAQ (reference sequence). Trimming stripped 4 bases from V and 6 bases from J, with 7 bases between. CDR3 in amino acids: CASSSLGEQYF. Here the CDR3 DNA reads TGTGCCAGCAGCTCCTTGGGCGAGCAGTACTTC.

The V call is TRBV18, the J call TRBJ2-3; D unresolved. The germline gives CDR1 KGHSH, CDR2 LQKENI. The V end was cut by 5 bases, the J end by 3 bases, with 12 bases between. The length of the CDR3 is 14 residues. CDR3 nucleotide sequence: TGTGCCAGCTCATCGCCTGAGGAGACAGATACGCAGTATTTT. This gives the protein CASSSPEETDTQYF.